These 2 T cell receptor beta chains share one sample of origin, sequenced in a study of cytomegalovirus exposure and HLA in healthy donors. PCR amplification relied on 60 Vbeta primers (plus 13 Jbeta primers). This table comes from immunoSEQ multiplex PCR, and its TCRdb copy is limited to in-frame clones, with some not included. The data contain around 91,000 clones, 78% of them singletons. Input material: PBMCs. The receptors were sampled from a male donor in good health and CMV-seropositive.

The chain joins TRBV4-1 to TRBJ2-1, with 10 bases identical to TRBD2. This CDR3 contains 17 residues. In germline, CDR1 is MGHRA, CDR2 YSYEKL. The junction had 4 bases not matched to a gene; V was cut back by 0 bases and J by 2 bases. In DNA form, the CDR3 reads TGCGCCAGCAGCCAAGAGCGGCTAGCGGGAGCCTACAATGAGCAGTTCTTC. Translation gives CASSQERLAGAYNEQFF.

This sequence joins TRBV27 and TRBJ2-7, with 13 bases aligning to TRBD2. The CDR3 has 13 residues. Germline assignment: CDR1 MNHEY and CDR2 SMNVEV (reference sequence). The V and J ends lost 5 bases and 9 bases, in that order; junction bases with no gene match: 4. CDR3 region: CASSGTSGTGQYF. Written as DNA, the CDR3 is TGTGCCAGCAGTGGGACTAGCGGGACGGGGCAGTACTTC.